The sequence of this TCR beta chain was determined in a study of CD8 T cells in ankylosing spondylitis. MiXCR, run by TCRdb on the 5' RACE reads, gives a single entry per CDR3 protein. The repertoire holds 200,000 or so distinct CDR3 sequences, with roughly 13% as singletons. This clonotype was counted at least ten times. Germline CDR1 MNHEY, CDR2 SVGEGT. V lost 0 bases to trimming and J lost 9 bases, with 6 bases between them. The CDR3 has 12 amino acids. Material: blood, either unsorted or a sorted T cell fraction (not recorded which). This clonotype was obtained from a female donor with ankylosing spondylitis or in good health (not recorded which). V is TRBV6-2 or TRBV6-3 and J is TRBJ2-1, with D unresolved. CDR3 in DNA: TGTGCCAGCAGTTACTCGGGCGGTGAGCAGTTCTTC. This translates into CASSYSGGEQFF.